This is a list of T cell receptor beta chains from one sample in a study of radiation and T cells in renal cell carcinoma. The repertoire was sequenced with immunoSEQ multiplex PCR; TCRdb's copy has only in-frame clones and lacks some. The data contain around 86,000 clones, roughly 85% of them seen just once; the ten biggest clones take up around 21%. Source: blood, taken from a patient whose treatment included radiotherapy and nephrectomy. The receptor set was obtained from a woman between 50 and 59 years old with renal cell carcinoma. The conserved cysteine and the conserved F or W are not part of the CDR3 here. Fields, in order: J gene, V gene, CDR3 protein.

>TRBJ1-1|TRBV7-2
ASSWLQGATEAF
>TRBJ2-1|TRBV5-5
ASSPGLAGPEQF
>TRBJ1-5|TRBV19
ASSLDRERNQPQH
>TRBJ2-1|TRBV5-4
ASSPERLGDEQF
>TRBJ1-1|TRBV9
ASSAYPGQMNTEAF
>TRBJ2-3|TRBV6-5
ASGDPVEDTQY
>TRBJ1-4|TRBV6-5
ASSHRDRGEKLF
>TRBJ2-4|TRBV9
ASSPGNAGNIQY
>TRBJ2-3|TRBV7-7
ASSLSLTDTQY
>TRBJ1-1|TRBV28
ASSPLKNTEAF
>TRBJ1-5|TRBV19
ASSIAWGDQPQH
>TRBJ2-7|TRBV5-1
ASSATPSGSGYEQY
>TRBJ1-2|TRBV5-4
ASSLGTSDGYT
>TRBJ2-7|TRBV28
ASSRGSGEQY
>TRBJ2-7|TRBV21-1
AVLRGSSYEQY
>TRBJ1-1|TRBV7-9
ASSLGSEAF
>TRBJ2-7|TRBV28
ASSLGGQGSSYEQY
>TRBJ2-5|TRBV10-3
AISSGHQETQY
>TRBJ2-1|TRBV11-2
ASSLFRSSYNEQF
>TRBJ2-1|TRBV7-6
ASSPFGREGNEQF
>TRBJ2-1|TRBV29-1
SVETGTNNEQF
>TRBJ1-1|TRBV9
ASSVGDRGWTEAF
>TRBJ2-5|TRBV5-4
ASSPTGGQETQY
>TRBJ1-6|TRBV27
ASIKNLGSYNSPLH
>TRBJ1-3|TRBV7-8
ASSLGGSSGNTIY
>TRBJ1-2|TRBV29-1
SGAGYT
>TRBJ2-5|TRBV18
ASSPPATQETQY
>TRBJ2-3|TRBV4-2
ASSQDTARTDTQY
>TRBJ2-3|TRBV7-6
ASSLEAGGETDTQY
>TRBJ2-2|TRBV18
ASSPPDGELF
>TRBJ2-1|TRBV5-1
ASSWGLAGRNEQF
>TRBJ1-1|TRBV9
ASSVTANTEAF
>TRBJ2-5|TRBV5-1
ASSPAIGETQY
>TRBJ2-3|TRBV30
AWSVLRGITDTQY
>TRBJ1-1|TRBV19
ASSVGMRRAF
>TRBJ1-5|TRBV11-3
ASSLDSTSPPDNQPQH
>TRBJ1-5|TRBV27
ASKWYSNQPQH
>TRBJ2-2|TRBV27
ASSPRGLGTGELF
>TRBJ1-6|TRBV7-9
ASSSWAADNSPLH
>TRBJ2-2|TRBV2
ANSRLAGGGELF
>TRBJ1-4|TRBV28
ASSSWRDRGGKLF
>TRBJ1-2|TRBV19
ASSIAGADYGYT
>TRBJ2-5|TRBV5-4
ASRRGETQY
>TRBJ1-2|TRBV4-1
ASSQDPGHYGYT
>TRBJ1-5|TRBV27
ASSARPRGNQPQH
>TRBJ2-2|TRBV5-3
ASSRQGRSTGELF
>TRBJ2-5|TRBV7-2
ASSLARVGPRETQY
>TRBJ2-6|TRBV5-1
ASSLGGIGVSGANVLT
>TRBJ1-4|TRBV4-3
ASSQVPPDRRQGVNEKLF
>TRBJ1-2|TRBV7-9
ASSLLQTTNYGYT
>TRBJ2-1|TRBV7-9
ASSSQGLEQF
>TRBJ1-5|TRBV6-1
ASSVGQTDQPQH
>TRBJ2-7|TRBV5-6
ASSAGLAGGYEQY
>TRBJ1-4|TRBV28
ASSPQGAANEKLF
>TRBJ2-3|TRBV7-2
ASSLEWGGRATDTQY
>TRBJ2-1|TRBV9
ASSVDPENEQF
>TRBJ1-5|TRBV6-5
ASRPAGGSQPQH